Listed below are T cell receptor beta chains from one sample, sequenced in a study of OX40 agonist ivuxolimab in advanced cancers. Sequenced by immunoSEQ multiplex PCR; TCRdb stores in-frame clones only, minus some. The sample lists 70,000 to 95,000 clones, about 89% seen once, with under 15% in the top ten. The source was CD4+ or CD8+ T cells sorted from blood, collected in a trial of the OX40 agonist ivuxolimab. The receptors derive from an adult with an advanced solid tumor such as melanoma, head and neck, liver or kidney cancer. Both conserved end residues are part of each CDR3. D genes are given only for firm matches. Not all rows give a size; the values are once, few, many and, for expanded clones, a class.

V gene	clone size	J gene	D gene	CDR3 DNA	CDR3 protein
TRBV28	-	TRBJ1-2	-	TGTGCCAGCGGCTTGGGGAGCTATGGCTACACCTTC	CASGLGSYGYTF
TRBV5-6	-	TRBJ1-1	TRBD1	TGTGCCAGCAGAGGACAGGGTGGCACTGAAGCTTTCTTT	CASRGQGGTEAFF
TRBV18	-	TRBJ1-1	-	TGTGCCAGCTCCCCCATACAGTCTGAAGCTTTCTTT	CASSPIQSEAFF
TRBV10-1	-	TRBJ2-1	-	TGCGCCAGCAGTGTGAGCGGAGAACCCTACAATGAGCAGTTCTTC	CASSVSGEPYNEQFF
TRBV6-1	many	TRBJ1-5	-	TGTGCCAGCAGTGAAGCCCCCCCCTATCAGCCCCAGCATTTT	CASSEAPPYQPQHF
TRBV7-9	-	TRBJ2-5	-	TGTGCCAGCAGACCCCGGGGGACAGCACAAGAGACCCAGTACTTC	CASRPRGTAQETQYF
TRBV5-5	-	TRBJ2-7	TRBD2	TGTGCCAGCAGCTTGGGAGCTAGCGGGGGGAACGAGCAGTACTTC	CASSLGASGGNEQYF
TRBV14	-	TRBJ2-1	TRBD2	TGTGCCAGCAGCCAAGGTTACTACGGGAGGACCTACAATGAGCAGTTCTTC	CASSQGYYGRTYNEQFF
TRBV10-3	-	TRBJ1-2	-	TGTGCCATCAGTCCCGACGGCAGCCCCTATGGCTACACCTTC	CAISPDGSPYGYTF
TRBV30	-	TRBJ2-7	TRBD1	TGTGCCTGGAGTGTTTCCCCAGGGGGCTACGAGCAGTACTTC	CAWSVSPGGYEQYF
TRBV6-6	-	TRBJ1-2	-	TGTGCCAGCAGTTACAACCGACGGGGCTATGGCTACACCTTC	CASSYNRRGYGYTF
TRBV28	-	TRBJ1-5	-	TGTGCCAGCAACCCATTCCTGGACGCCAATCAGCCCCAGCATTTT	CASNPFLDANQPQHF
TRBV30	-	TRBJ1-2	TRBD1	TGTGCCTGGAGCACCCCGGGACAGGGGCCAGCTAACTATGGCTACACCTTC	CAWSTPGQGPANYGYTF
TRBV28	-	TRBJ1-1	-	TGTGCCAGCAGTTTAGGGGGGAACACTGAAGCTTTCTTT	CASSLGGNTEAFF
TRBV9	-	TRBJ1-2	-	TGTGCCAGCAGCGAGGGGCCTGGCGTTAACTATGGCTACACCTTC	CASSEGPGVNYGYTF
TRBV29-1	-	TRBJ2-4	TRBD1	TGCAGCGTCCACAGGGGTAACATTCAGTACTTC	CSVHRGNIQYF
TRBV29-1	-	TRBJ2-1	-	TGCAGCGTTAGGGACGTATCCTACAATGAGCAGTTCTTC	CSVRDVSYNEQFF
TRBV10-3	-	TRBJ2-7	-	TGTGCCATCAGTGACGGGGCGGGCCAGTACTTC	CAISDGAGQYF
TRBV5-1	-	TRBJ2-3	TRBD2	TGCGCCAGCAGCTTGGTAGCGGGAAGGGCCCCAGATACGCAGTATTTT	CASSLVAGRAPDTQYF
TRBV11-3	-	TRBJ1-1	-	TGTGCCAGCACCCACAGAAACACTGAAGCTTTCTTT	CASTHRNTEAFF
TRBV6-1	-	TRBJ2-7	TRBD1	TGTGCCAGCAGTGAAGGGACAGGGGGCTACGAGCAGTACTTC	CASSEGTGGYEQYF
TRBV7-9	-	TRBJ2-5	-	TGTGCCAGCAGCTTAGGGGAGAGTGGGACCCAGTACTTC	CASSLGESGTQYF
TRBV28	-	TRBJ2-2	TRBD2	TGTGCCAGCCGGCGGGGGACCCGGGAGCTGTTTTTT	CASRRGTRELFF
TRBV5-1	-	TRBJ2-7	-	TGCGCCAGCAGCTTGGATCCAGGGGATTACGAGCAGTACTTC	CASSLDPGDYEQYF